The source of this T cell receptor beta chain is a study of T cells after yellow fever vaccination. Whole-study context: Fractions of limited cellularity were prepared by means of SMART-Seq v4 Ultra Low Input. Study-level points and caveats: Though weaker, the secondary response peaked faster, on day 5 versus 15. Bulk-population clonotypes that are abundant could appear as contaminants in FACS-sorted repertoires.

V lost 3 bases to trimming and J lost 13 bases; unmatched junction nucleotides: 9. This CDR3 has 13 amino acids. CDR1 and CDR2 (germline): LNHDA, SQIVND (reference sequence). It was through 5'RACE template switching that TCR cDNA was made, with a universal primer site and UMIs added. One entry per CDR3 protein, called by TCRdb with MiXCR from the 5' RACE reads. The table shows around 340,000 distinct CDR3 sequences, with around an eighth occurring only once. Of note for this clonotype: Its antigen is undetermined.

The chain carries TRBV19 and TRBJ1-5, with TRBD1 matching 7 bases. The sequencing here drew on CD4+ T cells sorted from PBMCs, taken 15 days after the yellow fever booster vaccination. The sequence came from a man between 18 and 29 years old who received the YFV17D yellow fever vaccine. The CDR3 bases are TGTGCCAGTAGTATCAACAGGGGTGGCCCTCAGCATTTT. Residues: CASSINRGGPQHF.